Listed below are T cell receptor beta chains from one sample, sequenced in a study of human T cells and chemical hapten exposure. TCRdb re-derived calls from the RACE reads in MiXCR, one entry per CDR3 protein. The sample has about 380,000 distinct CDR3 sequences, about 6% seen once. Specimen: whole blood, collected in connection with sensitization to the hapten diphenylcyclopropenone (DPC). The source is a woman in her late teens or twenties with alopecia areata. Some clones in this sample may be carry-over from other donors' samples. Each CDR3 is given with its conserved first and last residue. The D gene is left open where the match is weak. Rows may omit the clone size; those that give it use once, few, many or a size class.

TRBD1,TRBJ1-1,13,many,TRBV4-3,CASSQRQGTEAFF,TGCGCCAGCAGCCAAAGACAGGGGACTGAAGCTTTCTTT
-,TRBJ2-5,14,-,TRBV7-2,CASSLAGGKETQYF,TGTGCCAGCAGCTTAGCGGGGGGAAAAGAGACCCAGTACTTC
-,TRBJ2-3,14,many,TRBV6-2/TRBV6-3,CASNLVSYTDTQYF,TGTGCCAGCAATCTCGTCAGTTACACAGATACGCAGTATTTT
-,TRBJ1-1,16,few,TRBV6-5,CASRPDDTAIVTEAFF,TGTGCCAGCAGACCCGATGACACCGCGATTGTCACTGAAGCTTTCTTT
-,TRBJ1-1,16,few,TRBV6-2/TRBV6-3,CASSYSVGDADTEAFF,TGTGCCAGCAGTTACTCCGTGGGGGACGCGGACACTGAAGCTTTCTTT
-,TRBJ1-2,14,-,TRBV5-1,CASSPGVTTGGYTF,TGCGCCAGCAGCCCGGGAGTTACTACGGGTGGCTACACCTTC
-,TRBJ2-3,14,many,TRBV13,CASSSPSYSDTQYF,TGTGCCAGCAGCTCGCCATCGTATTCAGATACGCAGTATTTT
-,TRBJ1-1,13,few,TRBV12-3/TRBV12-4,CASRQQVNTEAFF,TGTGCCAGCAGACAACAGGTGAACACTGAAGCTTTCTTT
-,TRBJ2-5,14,-,TRBV29-1,CSVEDQGSQETQYF,TGCAGCGTTGAAGATCAGGGATCCCAAGAGACCCAGTACTTC
TRBD2,TRBJ2-2,13,many,TRBV20-1,CSAGGGDAGELFF,TGCAGTGCTGGCGGGGGGGACGCCGGGGAGCTGTTTTTT
-,TRBJ1-1,16,-,TRBV7-9,CASSSFGTRGKAEAFF,TGTGCCAGCAGCTCTTTTGGGACCAGGGGAAAGGCTGAAGCTTTCTTT
-,TRBJ2-1,17,-,TRBV4-1,CASSPRLLAGTVTEQFF,TGCGCCAGCAGCCCAAGACTCCTCGCCGGGACTGTCACTGAGCAGTTCTTC
TRBD1,TRBJ2-7,15,few,TRBV7-9,CASSPGTGRAYEQYF,TGTGCCAGCAGCCCCGGGACAGGCAGGGCATACGAGCAGTACTTC
-,TRBJ2-5,15,-,TRBV7-2,CASSLAPLAEETQYF,TGTGCCAGCAGCTTAGCGCCCCTAGCAGAAGAGACCCAGTACTTC
-,TRBJ2-6,14,-,TRBV10-3,CAINQPSGANVLTF,TGTGCCATCAATCAGCCCTCTGGGGCCAACGTCCTGACTTTC
-,TRBJ1-1,14,-,TRBV7-2,CASSLAGVTTEAFF,TGTGCCAGCAGCTTAGCAGGCGTGACCACTGAAGCTTTCTTT
-,TRBJ2-2,13,many,TRBV29-1,CSVADGNTGELFF,TGCAGCGTTGCGGACGGGAACACCGGGGAGCTGTTTTTT